Here is one T cell receptor (beta chain) with its context. No antigen is known for it. The table came from immunoSEQ multiplex PCR; TCRdb's copy has only in-frame clones and leaves some out. The sample yields approximately 58,000 clones, about 88% seen once. These data belong to a study of OX40 agonist ivuxolimab in advanced cancers. Study-wide context: Ivuxolimab, which is an agonistic anti-OX40 (CD134) antibody, was administered to the patients. Findings and limits, study-wide: Both CD4+ and CD8+ T cell populations in blood had undergone clonal expansion by week 6 at 0.1 to 3.0 mg/kg.

CDR3 length: 15 amino acids. Germline-derived CDR1 and CDR2 are SGHTA and FQGNSA. V lost 1 base to trimming and J lost 0 bases, with 8 bases between them. Autoimmune disease history or systemic immunosuppression meant exclusion. The sequencing here drew on CD4+ or CD8+ T cells sorted from blood, taken in a trial of the OX40 agonist ivuxolimab. The chain has TRBV7-2 and TRBJ2-3; D not resolved. This TCR was recovered from an adult with an advanced solid tumor such as melanoma, head and neck, liver or kidney cancer. In DNA, the CDR3 is TGTGCCAGCAGCTTAGACACCTTTAGCACAGATACGCAGTATTTT. It encodes CASSLDTFSTDTQYF. The complete variable domain, with remaining parts taken from reference TRBV7-2 and TRBJ2-3, reads GAGVSQSPSNKVTEKGKDVELRCDPISGHTALYWYRQSLGQGLEFLIYFQGNSAPDKSGLPSDRFSAERTGGSVSTLTIQRTQQEDSAVYLCASSLDTFSTDTQYFGPGTRLTVL.